This TCR beta chain emerged from a study of blood T cell repertoires in COVID-19. Study information: Nucleic acid was either cDNA or gDNA, and it came from T cells, B-cell-depleted T cells, or PBMCs.

Participants were placed into cohorts based on the clinical history they reported. Measured with immunoSEQ multiplex PCR; TCRdb has only the in-frame clones, and not every one. This table has approximately 130,000 clones, 83% appearing once. This TCR was recovered from a man aged 30 to 45 who had recovered from COVID-19. The sample taken for sequencing was PBMCs or T cells enriched from blood (not recorded which).

The CDR3 region is CASSQDGTVNTEAFF. CDR3 coding DNA: TGTGCCAGCAGCCAAGATGGGACAGTGAACACTGAAGCTTTCTTT. V usage is TRBV4-2 and J usage is TRBJ1-1; 7 positions match TRBD1. This CDR3 region has 15 residues. The V and J ends lost 0 bases and 0 bases, in that order; junction bases with no gene match: 1. CDR1 is LGHNA and CDR2 is YNFKEQ in the germline V gene.